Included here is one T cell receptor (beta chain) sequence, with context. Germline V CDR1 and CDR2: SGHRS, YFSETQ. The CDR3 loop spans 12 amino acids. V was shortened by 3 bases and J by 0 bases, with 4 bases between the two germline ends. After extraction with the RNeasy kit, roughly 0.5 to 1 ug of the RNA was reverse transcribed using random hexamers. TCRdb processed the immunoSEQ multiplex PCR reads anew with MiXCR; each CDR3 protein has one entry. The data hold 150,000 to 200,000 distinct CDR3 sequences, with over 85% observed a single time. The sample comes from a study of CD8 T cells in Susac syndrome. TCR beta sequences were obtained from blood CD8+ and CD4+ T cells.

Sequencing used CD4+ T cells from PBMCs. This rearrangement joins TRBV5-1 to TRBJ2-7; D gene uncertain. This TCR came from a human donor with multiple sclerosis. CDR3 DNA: TGCGCCAGCAGCTCGGACTCCTACGAGCAGTACTTC. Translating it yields CASSSDSYEQYF.